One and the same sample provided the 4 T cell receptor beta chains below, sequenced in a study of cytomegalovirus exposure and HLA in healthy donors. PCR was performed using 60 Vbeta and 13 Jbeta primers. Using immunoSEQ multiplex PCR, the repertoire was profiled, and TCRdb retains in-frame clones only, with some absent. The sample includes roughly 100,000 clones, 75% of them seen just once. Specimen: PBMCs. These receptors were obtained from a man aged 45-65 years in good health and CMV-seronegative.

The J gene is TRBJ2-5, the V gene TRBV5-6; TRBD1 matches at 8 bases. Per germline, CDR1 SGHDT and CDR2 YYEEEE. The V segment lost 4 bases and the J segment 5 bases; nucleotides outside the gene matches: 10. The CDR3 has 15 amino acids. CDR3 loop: CASSLWRTGRETQYF. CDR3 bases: TGTGCCAGCAGCCTCTGGCGGACAGGGAGGGAGACCCAGTACTTC.

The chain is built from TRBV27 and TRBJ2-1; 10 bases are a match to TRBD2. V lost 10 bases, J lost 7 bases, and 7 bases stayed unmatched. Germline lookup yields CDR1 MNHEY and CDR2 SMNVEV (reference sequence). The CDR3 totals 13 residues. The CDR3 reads CATSNSGRNEQFF. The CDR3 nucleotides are TGTGCCACAAGTAATAGCGGGAGGAATGAGCAGTTCTTC.

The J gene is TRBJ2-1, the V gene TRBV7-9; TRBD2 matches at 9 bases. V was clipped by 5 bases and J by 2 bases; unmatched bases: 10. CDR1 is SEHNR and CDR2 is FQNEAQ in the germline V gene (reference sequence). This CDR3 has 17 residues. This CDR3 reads CASSALGLAGAYNEQFF. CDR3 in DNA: TGTGCCAGCAGCGCGCTGGGATTAGCGGGGGCCTACAATGAGCAGTTCTTC.

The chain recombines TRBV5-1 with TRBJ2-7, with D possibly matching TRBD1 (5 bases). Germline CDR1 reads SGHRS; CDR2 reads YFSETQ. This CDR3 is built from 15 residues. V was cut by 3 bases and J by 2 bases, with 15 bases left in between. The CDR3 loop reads CASSSNADITYEQYF. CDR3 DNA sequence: TGCGCCAGCAGCTCTAATGCGGACATTACCTACGAGCAGTACTTC.